This T cell receptor (beta chain) was sequenced during a study of Graves' ophthalmopathy and Graves' hyperthyroidism. Notes on the study in general: Sensitivity of approximately 88% and specificity of about 81% were achieved when a 13-signature model separated ophthalmopathy from stable hyperthyroidism.

Exclusion criteria comprised other autoimmune diseases, uncontrolled infections, pregnancy or lactation in patients. Orbital computed tomography and thyroid ultrasound, along with TRAb, serum thyroxine and clinical symptoms, underpinned diagnosis. Amplification of the TCR beta CDR3 regions used RNA transcripts (as template). HTBI primers served in a first-round RT-PCR, which a second-round multiplex PCR followed. A single record per CDR3 protein comes from TCRdb applying MiXCR to the multiplex PCR reads. The sample consists of about 700,000 distinct CDR3 sequences, 40% of them appearing once. This clonotype was detected only a few times. No antigen is known for it. CDR3 length: 15 residues. V was clipped by 4 bases and J by 0 bases, with 14 bases between them. Germline V gene data show CDR1 as SGDLS and CDR2 as YYNGEE.

The J gene is TRBJ2-7, the V gene TRBV9; D possibly corresponds to TRBD1 (6 bases). Sequenced sample: peripheral blood. The sequence derives from an adult man with Graves' ophthalmopathy. CDR3 nucleotide sequence: TGTGCCAGCAGCAGGGACACTACACTCTCCTACGAGCAGTACTTC. This translates into CASSRDTTLSYEQYF.